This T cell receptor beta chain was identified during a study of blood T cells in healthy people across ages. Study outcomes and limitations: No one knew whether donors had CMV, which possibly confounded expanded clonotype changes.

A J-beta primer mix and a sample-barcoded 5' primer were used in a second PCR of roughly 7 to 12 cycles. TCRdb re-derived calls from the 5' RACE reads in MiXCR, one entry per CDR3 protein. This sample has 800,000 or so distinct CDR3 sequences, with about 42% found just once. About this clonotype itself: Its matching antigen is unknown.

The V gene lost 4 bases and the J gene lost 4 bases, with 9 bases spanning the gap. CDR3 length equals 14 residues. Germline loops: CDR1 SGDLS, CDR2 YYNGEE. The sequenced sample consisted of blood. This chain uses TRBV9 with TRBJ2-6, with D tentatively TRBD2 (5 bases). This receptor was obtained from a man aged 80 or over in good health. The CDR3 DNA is TGTGCCAGCAGCAGAGAGGGAGGGGCCAACGTCCTGACTTTC. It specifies CASSREGGANVLTF.